The clone carrying this TCR beta chain turned up a few times. Within the sample, other DNA sequences also encode this same CDR3. This sample was taken from a study of shared clonotypes between healthy human individuals. Some clones are missing from TCRdb's copy, which holds only in-frame ones; the method was immunoSEQ multiplex PCR. The data show approximately 470,000 clones, about 84% seen once. V was pared by 3 bases and J by 3 bases, with 9 bases between. The CDR3 covers 13 residues. Germline CDR1 is SQVTM and CDR2 is ANQGSEA. The sample taken for sequencing was PBMCs. The sequence came from a woman in her thirties or forties in good health. Some clones in this sample may be carry-over from other donors' samples. The genes are TRBV29-1 and TRBJ1-5, with unresolved D. The CDR3 coding sequence is TGCAGCGTTGAGCTGGGAACCAATCAGCCCCAGCATTTT. Translating gives CSVELGTNQPQHF.